These 21 T cell receptor beta chains share one sample of origin, sequenced in a study of human T cells and chemical hapten exposure. TCRdb re-analysed the RACE reads in MiXCR, keeping a single row per CDR3 protein. The sample lists roughly 120,000 distinct CDR3 sequences; roughly a tenth were seen once. The time point was: patch test 2, 6 weeks after DPC sensitization. Indicated treatment: therapeutic diphenylcyclopropenone sensitization with weekly scalp DPC. Sample: whole blood, taken in connection with sensitization to the hapten diphenylcyclopropenone (DPC). The source of these receptors is a middle-aged woman with alopecia areata. Some clones in this sample may be carry-over from other donors' samples.

This clonotype was seen repeatedly, ten times or more. The rearrangement uses TRBV4-1 and TRBJ1-1; weak D call: TRBD1 (6 bases). The germline V gene encodes CDR1 MGHRA and CDR2 YSYEKL. This CDR3 comprises 13 residues. Trimming cost V 4 bases and J 4 bases, with 10 bases left between them. CDR3 sequence: CASSPGQITEAFF. The DNA for the CDR3 is TGCGCCAGCAGCCCTGGACAGATCACTGAAGCTTTCTTT.

This clonotype was counted many times. The chain is built from TRBV6-6 and TRBJ2-4, with D uncertain. V was trimmed by 1 base and J by 2 bases, leaving 9 bases between them. Per the germline V gene, CDR1 is MNHNY and CDR2 is SVGAGI (reference sequence). The CDR3 spans 15 residues. CDR3 DNA sequence: TGTGCCAGCAGTTACTTAACAGAGACCAAAAACATTCAGTACTTC. Translating it yields CASSYLTETKNIQYF.

In its sample, this clonotype was seen a few times. The chain couples TRBV6-6 to TRBJ1-6; D uncertain. From germline, CDR1 is MNHNY and CDR2 SVGAGI (reference sequence). This CDR3 is 13 amino acids long. Trimming removed 4 bases from V and 8 bases from J, with 9 bases in between. This CDR3 reads CASSWETDSPLHF. CDR3 sequence (DNA): TGTGCCAGCAGTTGGGAGACTGATTCACCCCTCCACTTT.

This clonotype was detected many times. The chain combines TRBV13 with TRBJ1-6; D might be TRBD1 (5 bases). CDR3 length equals 14 residues. CDR1 and CDR2 from the germline V gene are PRHDT and FYEKMQ (reference sequence). The V and J ends lost 8 bases and 8 bases respectively, with 16 bases between them. CDR3 protein: CASRGTAWDSPLHF. CDR3 DNA: TGTGCCAGCCGAGGGACTGCTTGGGATTCACCCCTCCACTTT.

The chain employs TRBV7-7 and TRBJ2-7; D is unresolved. With 5 bases removed from V and 0 bases from J, the gap between germline ends came to 11 bases. The germline gives CDR1 SSHAT, CDR2 FNYEAQ (reference sequence). The CDR3 is 14 residues long. CDR3 sequence: CASSVSRNSYEQYF. The DNA of the CDR3 is TGTGCCAGCAGCGTTAGTAGGAACTCCTACGAGCAGTACTTC.

This clonotype was detected only a few times. The chain has TRBV18 and TRBJ2-3; D remains unclear. V was cut by 0 bases and J by 3 bases, with 13 bases left in between. CDR3 length: 16 residues. CDR1 and CDR2 from the germline V gene are KGHSH and LQKENI. CDR3 DNA: TGTGCCAGCTCACCACCCGCCCCTCTAAAGACAGATACGCAGTATTTT. Translation: CASSPPAPLKTDTQYF.

At least ten counts were recorded for this clonotype. The gene calls are TRBV6-5 and TRBJ2-7; 13 bases line up with TRBD2. J was trimmed by 4 bases and V by 0 bases; bases with no gene match: 12. The CDR3 has 19 residues. From germline, CDR1 is MNHEY and CDR2 SVGAGI. The CDR3 protein is CASSYSSLAGGLSYYEQYF. CDR3 in DNA: TGTGCCAGCAGTTACTCCTCACTAGCGGGGGGGCTCTCGTATTACGAGCAGTACTTC.

The sample holds many counts of this clonotype. The rearrangement links TRBV4-3 to TRBJ1-2, with TRBD1 matching over 9 bases. The germline CDR1 and CDR2 sequences are LGHNA and YSLEER. Trimming at V came to 4 bases and at J to 5 bases, leaving 11 bases not matched to a gene. The CDR3 loop spans 16 amino acids. The CDR3 sequence: CASSRTTGQGGYGYTF. The CDR3 DNA sequence: TGCGCCAGCAGCCGGACGACGGGACAGGGCGGATATGGCTACACCTTC.

This chain links TRBV30 with TRBJ1-6, with 7 bases that match TRBD1. Trimming cost V 2 bases and J 7 bases; bases outside gene matches: 5. Germline V gene sequence: CDR1 GTSNPN, CDR2 SVGIG (reference sequence). The CDR3 covers 14 residues. This CDR3 is CAWSPGTVNSPLHF. The CDR3 region has the DNA TGTGCCTGGAGTCCAGGGACAGTCAATTCACCCCTCCACTTT.

This clonotype was counted ten times or more. The chain links TRBV24-1 to TRBJ2-3, with D perhaps TRBD2 (6 bases). Germline V lookup: CDR1 KGHDR, CDR2 SFDVKD. The CDR3 has 18 amino acids. V gave up 5 bases and J gave up 2 bases, with 22 bases separating them. The CDR3: CATSGGPGAGLITDTQYF. Here the CDR3 DNA reads TGTGCCACCAGTGGAGGCCCCGGGGCAGGACTAATCACAGATACGCAGTATTTT.

This clonotype was counted at least ten times. J is TRBJ2-2 and V is TRBV6-5; unclear D gene. CDR3 length: 16 residues. Germline lookup yields CDR1 MNHEY and CDR2 SVGAGI. The ends were cut back, 0 bases at V and 5 bases at J, with 13 bases in the middle. This chain's CDR3 is CASSYSFGFSTGELFF. The CDR3 DNA follows: TGTGCCAGCAGTTACTCGTTTGGCTTTTCGACCGGGGAGCTGTTTTTT.

The chain links TRBV12-3 or TRBV12-4 to TRBJ2-7; 7 bases map to TRBD1. This CDR3 is 17 amino acids long. The trim removed 5 bases at V and 0 bases at J, leaving 13 bases unmatched. The CDR3 is CASSPTIGQETSYEQYF. CDR3 DNA: TGTGCCAGCAGTCCAACCATCGGACAGGAGACCTCCTACGAGCAGTACTTC.

This sequence joins TRBV7-9 and TRBJ2-7; D is perhaps TRBD1 or TRBD2 (5 bases each). Trimming took 5 bases from V and 6 from J, leaving 17 bases between them. This CDR3 has 14 amino acids. Germline V gene data show CDR1 as SEHNR and CDR2 as FQNEAQ (reference sequence). The CDR3 region has the DNA TGTGCCAGCAGCCTCCGGGACGGTGGGGGCGAGCAGTACTTC. It yields the protein CASSLRDGGGEQYF.

The V call is TRBV7-9, the J call TRBJ2-3, with no clear D. Germline lookup yields CDR1 SEHNR and CDR2 FQNEAQ (reference sequence). The ends were cut back, 4 bases at V and 4 bases at J, with 15 bases in the middle. There are 15 residues in the CDR3. CDR3 sequence (DNA): TGTGCCAGCAGCTCGCGAGTATTAGGCGCAGATACGCAGTATTTT. Translating gives CASSSRVLGADTQYF.

The chain is built from TRBV10-3 and TRBJ2-2; a weak D match, TRBD1 (5 bases). The V end was cut by 4 bases, the J end by 0 bases, with 9 bases between. The CDR3 is 15 residues long. In germline, CDR1 is ENHRY, CDR2 SYGVKD. The CDR3 nucleotides read TGTGCCATCAGTGCTGACAGCGCGAACACCGGGGAGCTGTTTTTT. This translates into CAISADSANTGELFF.

Only a few counts were recorded for this clonotype. The chain links TRBV7-9 to TRBJ1-2; D is possibly TRBD1 (6 bases). The germline CDR1 and CDR2 sequences are SEHNR and FQNEAQ (reference sequence). V lost 1 base and J lost 7, with 10 bases in between. The CDR3 spans 13 residues. This chain's CDR3 is CASSLGTVLGYTF. CDR3 nucleotides: TGTGCCAGCAGCTTAGGGACAGTCCTTGGCTACACCTTC.

The genes are TRBV6-5 and TRBJ1-2; D possibly corresponds to TRBD1 (6 bases). Germline loops: CDR1 MNHEY, CDR2 SVGAGI. This CDR3 has 19 amino acids. Trimming left V 0 bases short and J 3 bases short, with 23 bases between. The CDR3 DNA sequence: TGTGCCAGCAGTTACTCGAACCCCTTTGGGCAGGGGTTCCACTATGGCTACACCTTC. Translation: CASSYSNPFGQGFHYGYTF.

The chain carries TRBV5-5 and TRBJ2-7; D unclear. Germline assignment: CDR1 SGHKS and CDR2 YYEKEE (reference sequence). CDR3 length equals 14 residues. The V gene lost 0 bases and the J gene lost 1 base, with 8 bases spanning the gap. CDR3 region: CASSLVPESYEQYF. The CDR3 DNA follows: TGTGCCAGCAGCTTGGTTCCAGAATCCTACGAGCAGTACTTC.

This clonotype was seen at least ten times. The chain carries TRBV4-1 and TRBJ1-2; maybe TRBD1 (5 bases). Deletions cut 0 bases from V and 7 bases from J, with 15 bases between. The CDR3 consists of 15 residues. CDR1 and CDR2 (germline): MGHRA, YSYEKL. The CDR3: CASSQDLGGSSGYTF. The CDR3 DNA follows: TGCGCCAGCAGCCAAGATCTTGGGGGATCCTCTGGCTACACCTTC.

This clonotype was seen only a few times. This chain uses TRBV29-1 with TRBJ1-1, with D unclear. CDR1 is SQVTM and CDR2 is ANQGSEA in the germline V gene. The CDR3 totals 14 residues. V lost 3 bases and J lost 6, with 17 bases in between. CDR3 protein: CSVETWTESAEAFF. CDR3 in DNA: TGCAGCGTTGAGACCTGGACGGAATCCGCTGAAGCTTTCTTT.

J is TRBJ2-6 and V is TRBV29-1; no reliable D call. CDR3 length: 17 amino acids. Per the germline V gene, CDR1 is SQVTM and CDR2 is ANQGSEA. V was cut by 7 bases and J by 0 bases, with 19 bases left in between. CDR3 sequence: CSASKGQADSGANVLTF. DNA for the CDR3: TGCAGCGCCTCCAAGGGCCAGGCTGACTCTGGGGCCAACGTCCTGACTTTC.